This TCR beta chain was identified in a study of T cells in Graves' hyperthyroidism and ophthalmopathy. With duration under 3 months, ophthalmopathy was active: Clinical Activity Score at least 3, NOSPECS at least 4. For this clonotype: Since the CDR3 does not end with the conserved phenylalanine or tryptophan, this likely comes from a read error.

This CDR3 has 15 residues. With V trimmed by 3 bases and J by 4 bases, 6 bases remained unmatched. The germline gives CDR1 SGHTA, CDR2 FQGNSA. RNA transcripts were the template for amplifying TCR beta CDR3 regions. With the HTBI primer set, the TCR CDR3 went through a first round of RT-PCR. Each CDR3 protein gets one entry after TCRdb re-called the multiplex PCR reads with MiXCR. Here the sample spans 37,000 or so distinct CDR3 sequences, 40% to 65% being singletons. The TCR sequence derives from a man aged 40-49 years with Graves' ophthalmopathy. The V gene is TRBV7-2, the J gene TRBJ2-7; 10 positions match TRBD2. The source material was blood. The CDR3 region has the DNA TGTGCCAGCAGCTTTTCTAGCGGGAGTTATTACGAGCAGTACTCC. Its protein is CASSFSSGSYYEQYS.